This TCR beta chain is from a study of molecular identifiers for immune sequencing clone quantification. Background on the study: Five portions were made in replicates from RNA of roughly 20,000 or 100,000 naive CD8 cells, and four underwent sequencing.

Notes on the study in general: Investigators reportedly could detect spiked Jurkat TCR RNA from one cell among 1.1 million or so naive cells. Highly expanded clone sizes could be underestimated by identical TCR molecules sharing a barcode.

There are 15 residues in the CDR3. Per germline, CDR1 SGHDN and CDR2 FVKESK. V was clipped by 1 base and J by 4 bases, with 10 bases between them. The use of previously described methods and listed TCR primers produced the bulk TCR libraries. MiXCR, run by TCRdb on the PCR reads, gives a single entry per CDR3 protein. The table has 80,000 to 95,000 distinct CDR3 sequences, around 17% seen once. This clonotype came up many times. Its antigen is not known. Sample: naive CD8+ T cells from blood, with Jurkat cell RNA spiked in. Stated subset: FACS-sorted CD8+CD4-CCR7+CD45RA+ naive T cells. The receptor was isolated from a human donor in good health. Some libraries in this study had Jurkat cell RNA spiked in. The chain recombines TRBV14 with TRBJ2-2; no reliable D call. The CDR3 region has the DNA TGTGCCAGCAGCCAAGTCCTGTCGCTCACCGGGGAGCTGTTTTTT. Translated: CASSQVLSLTGELFF. Supplemented by reference TRBV14 and TRBJ2-2, the full variable domain reads EAGVTQFPSHSVIEKGQTVTLRCDPISGHDNLYWYRRVMGKEIKFLLHFVKESKQDESGMPNNRFLAERTGGTYSTLKVQPAELEDSGVYFCASSQVLSLTGELFFGEGSRLTVL.